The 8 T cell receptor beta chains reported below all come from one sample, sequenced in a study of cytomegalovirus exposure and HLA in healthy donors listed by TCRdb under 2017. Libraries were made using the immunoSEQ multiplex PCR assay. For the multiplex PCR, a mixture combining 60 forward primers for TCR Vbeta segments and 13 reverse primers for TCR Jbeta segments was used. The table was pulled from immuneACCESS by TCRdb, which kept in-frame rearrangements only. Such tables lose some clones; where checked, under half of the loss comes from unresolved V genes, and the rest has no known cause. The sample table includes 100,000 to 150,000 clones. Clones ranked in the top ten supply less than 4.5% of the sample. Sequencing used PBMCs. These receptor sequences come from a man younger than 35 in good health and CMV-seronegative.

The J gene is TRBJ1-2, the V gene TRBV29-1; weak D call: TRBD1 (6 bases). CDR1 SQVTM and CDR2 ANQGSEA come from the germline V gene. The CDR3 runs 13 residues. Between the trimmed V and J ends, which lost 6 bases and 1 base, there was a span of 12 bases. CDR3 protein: CSVALQGNYGYTF. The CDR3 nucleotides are TGCAGCGTCGCATTACAGGGTAACTATGGCTACACCTTC.

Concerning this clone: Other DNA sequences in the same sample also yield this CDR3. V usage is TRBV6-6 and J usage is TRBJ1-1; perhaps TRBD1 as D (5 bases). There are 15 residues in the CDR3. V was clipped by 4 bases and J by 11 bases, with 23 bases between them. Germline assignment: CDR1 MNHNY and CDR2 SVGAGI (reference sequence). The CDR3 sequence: CASSSSLGGRSLAFF. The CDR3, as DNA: TGTGCCAGCAGTTCCTCTCTCGGGGGGAGGAGTCTGGCTTTCTTT.

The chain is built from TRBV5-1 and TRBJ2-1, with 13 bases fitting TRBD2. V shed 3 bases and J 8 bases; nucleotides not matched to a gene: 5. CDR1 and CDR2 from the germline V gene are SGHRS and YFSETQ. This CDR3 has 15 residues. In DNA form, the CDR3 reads TGCGCCAGCAGCTCGGGACTAGCGGGATTCGATGAGCAGTTCTTC. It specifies CASSSGLAGFDEQFF.

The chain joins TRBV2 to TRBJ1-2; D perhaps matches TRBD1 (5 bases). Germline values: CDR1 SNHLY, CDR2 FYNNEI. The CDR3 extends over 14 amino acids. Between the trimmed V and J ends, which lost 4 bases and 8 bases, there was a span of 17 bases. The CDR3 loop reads CASSVLGLSEGYTF. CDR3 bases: TGTGCCAGCAGTGTACTGGGACTTTCAGAGGGCTACACCTTC.

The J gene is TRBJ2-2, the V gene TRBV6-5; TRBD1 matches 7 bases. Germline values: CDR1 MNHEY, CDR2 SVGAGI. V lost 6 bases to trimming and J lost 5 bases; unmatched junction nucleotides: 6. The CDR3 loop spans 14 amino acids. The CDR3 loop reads CASRTGLETGELFF. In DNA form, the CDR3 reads TGTGCCAGCAGGACAGGGTTAGAGACCGGGGAGCTGTTTTTT.

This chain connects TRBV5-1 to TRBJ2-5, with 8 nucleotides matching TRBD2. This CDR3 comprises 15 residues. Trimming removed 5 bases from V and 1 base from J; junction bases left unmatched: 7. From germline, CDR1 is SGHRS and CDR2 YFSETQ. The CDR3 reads CASSGTSGVQETQYF. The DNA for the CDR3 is TGCGCCAGCAGTGGCACTAGCGGAGTCCAAGAGACCCAGTACTTC. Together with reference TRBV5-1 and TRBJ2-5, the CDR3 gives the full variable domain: KAGVTQTPRYLIKTRGQQVTLSCSPISGHRSVSWYQQTPGQGLQFLFEYFSETQRNKGNFPGRFSGRQFSNSRSEMNVSTLELGDSALYLCASSGTSGVQETQYFGPGTRLLVL.

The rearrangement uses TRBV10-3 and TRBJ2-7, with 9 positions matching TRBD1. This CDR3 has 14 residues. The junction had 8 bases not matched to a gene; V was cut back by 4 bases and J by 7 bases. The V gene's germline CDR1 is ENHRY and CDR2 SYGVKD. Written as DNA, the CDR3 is TGTGCCATCAGTGTCGGGACAGGGTCCGGTGAGCAGTACTTC. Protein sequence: CAISVGTGSGEQYF.

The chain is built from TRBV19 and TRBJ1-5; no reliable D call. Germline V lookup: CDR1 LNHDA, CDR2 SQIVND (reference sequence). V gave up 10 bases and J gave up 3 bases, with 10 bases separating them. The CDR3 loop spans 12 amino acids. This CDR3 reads CATRELNQPQHF. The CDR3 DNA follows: TGTGCCACTAGGGAGCTCAATCAGCCCCAGCATTTT.